A selection of T cell receptor beta chains follows, all from one sample in a study of PD-L1 blockade in urothelial cancer. The table came from immunoSEQ multiplex PCR; TCRdb's copy has only in-frame clones and leaves some out. Of roughly 25,000 clones listed, more than 70% were seen once; the top ten hold roughly 9.1%. The source material was PBMCs, sampled around atezolizumab (anti-PD-L1) treatment. The receptors derive from a man between 70 and 80 years old with urothelial cancer. Each CDR3 is given with its conserved first and last residue. Fields, in order: J gene, V gene, clone size, D gene, CDR3 protein, CDR3 DNA. A D gene is named only where the DNA matches it firmly. For some rows the clone size is stated as once, few or many, or as a class when expanded; others skip it.

J: TRBJ2-7
V: TRBV10-3
size: .
D: TRBD1
CDR3: CAISGQGAREQYF
DNA: TGTGCCATCAGTGGACAGGGGGCGAGGGAGCAGTACTTC

J: TRBJ2-1
V: TRBV10-3
size: once
D: TRBD2
CDR3: CAISESPSGYNEQFF
DNA: TGTGCCATCAGTGAGTCCCCTAGCGGGTACAATGAGCAGTTCTTC

J: TRBJ2-3
V: TRBV11-2
size: .
D: TRBD2
CDR3: CASSLGAGGPADTQYF
DNA: TGTGCCAGCAGCTTAGGGGCGGGAGGGCCCGCAGATACGCAGTATTTT

J: TRBJ1-1
V: TRBV13
size: .
D: TRBD1
CDR3: CASSLGAGGTNTEAFF
DNA: TGTGCCAGCAGCTTAGGGGCAGGGGGGACGAACACTGAAGCTTTCTTT

J: TRBJ2-1
V: TRBV4-1
size: .
D: .
CDR3: CASSPILGGNEQFF
DNA: TGCGCCAGCAGCCCCATTCTCGGCGGCAATGAGCAGTTCTTC

J: TRBJ2-1
V: TRBV19
size: .
D: TRBD1
CDR3: CASSWTGEGVGSEQFF
DNA: TGTGCCAGTAGCTGGACAGGGGAGGGAGTGGGGAGTGAGCAGTTCTTC

J: TRBJ1-3
V: TRBV11-2
size: .
D: .
CDR3: CASSLYAGNSGNTIYF
DNA: TGTGCCAGCAGCTTATACGCAGGGAACTCTGGAAACACCATATATTTT

J: TRBJ1-2
V: TRBV30
size: once
D: TRBD1
CDR3: CAWGPRGRNYGYTF
DNA: TGTGCCTGGGGCCCCAGGGGGCGGAACTATGGCTACACCTTC

J: TRBJ2-3
V: TRBV5-1
size: .
D: TRBD2
CDR3: CASSLELADTDTQYF
DNA: TGCGCCAGCAGCTTGGAACTAGCGGACACAGATACGCAGTATTTT

J: TRBJ1-1
V: TRBV5-1
size: .
D: .
CDR3: CASSPNIGGGTEAFF
DNA: TGCGCCAGCAGCCCCAATATCGGCGGAGGGACTGAAGCTTTCTTT

J: TRBJ2-2
V: TRBV2
size: .
D: TRBD1
CDR3: CASSKQGLTGELFF
DNA: TGTGCCAGCAGCAAACAGGGGTTAACCGGGGAGCTGTTTTTT

J: TRBJ2-5
V: TRBV2
size: few
D: TRBD1
CDR3: CASSELTGAETQYF
DNA: TGTGCCAGCAGTGAACTGACAGGGGCGGAGACCCAGTACTTC

J: TRBJ2-5
V: TRBV5-1
size: .
D: TRBD2
CDR3: CASSQEPGLAGGTQYF
DNA: TGCGCCAGCAGCCAGGAACCGGGACTAGCGGGAGGGACCCAGTACTTC

J: TRBJ2-3
V: TRBV19
size: .
D: .
CDR3: CASSRNPSYLTDTQYF
DNA: TGTGCCAGTAGTAGAAATCCTAGTTATCTCACAGATACGCAGTATTTT

J: TRBJ2-1
V: TRBV14
size: .
D: TRBD2
CDR3: CASSQDWVIAGPDEQFF
DNA: TGTGCCAGCAGCCAAGATTGGGTGATAGCGGGACCTGATGAGCAGTTCTTC

J: TRBJ2-7
V: TRBV6-1
size: .
D: .
CDR3: CATWDRLDEQYF
DNA: TGTGCCACCTGGGACAGACTAGATGAGCAGTACTTC

J: TRBJ2-1
V: TRBV13
size: .
D: .
CDR3: CASSPDTRSLLGEQFF
DNA: TGTGCCAGCAGCCCCGACACGAGAAGCCTGTTGGGTGAGCAGTTCTTC

J: TRBJ1-1
V: TRBV5-5
size: .
D: .
CDR3: CASSLQSNTEAFF
DNA: TGTGCCAGCAGCTTGCAATCGAACACTGAAGCTTTCTTT

J: TRBJ2-1
V: TRBV2
size: .
D: .
CDR3: CASSPTSSRDNEQFF
DNA: TGTGCCAGCTCTCCGACTAGTTCACGGGACAATGAGCAGTTCTTC

J: TRBJ1-4
V: TRBV11-2
size: .
D: .
CDR3: CASSLDLAGTNEKLFF
DNA: TGTGCCAGCAGCTTAGATCTGGCCGGGACTAATGAAAAACTGTTTTTT

J: TRBJ2-2
V: TRBV9
size: .
D: .
CDR3: CASSVAVGTGELFF
DNA: TGTGCCAGCAGCGTGGCGGTCGGCACCGGGGAGCTGTTTTTT

J: TRBJ2-3
V: TRBV28
size: .
D: .
CDR3: CASSGLTDTQYF
DNA: TGTGCCAGCAGTGGGCTCACAGATACGCAGTATTTT

J: TRBJ2-7
V: TRBV27
size: .
D: TRBD1
CDR3: CASSLYGTGGIYEQYF
DNA: TGTGCCAGCAGTTTATATGGGACAGGGGGCATCTACGAGCAGTACTTC

J: TRBJ1-2
V: TRBV2
size: .
D: TRBD1
CDR3: CASSRDRESYGYTF
DNA: TGTGCCAGCAGTCGGGACAGGGAGAGCTATGGCTACACCTTC

J: TRBJ2-2
V: TRBV19
size: .
D: .
CDR3: CASSIRLANTGELFF
DNA: TGTGCCAGTAGTATCCGGTTAGCGAACACCGGGGAGCTGTTTTTT

J: TRBJ1-1
V: TRBV5-4
size: .
D: TRBD1
CDR3: CASSFDRVTEAFF
DNA: TGTGCCAGCAGCTTCGACAGGGTCACTGAAGCTTTCTTT

J: TRBJ2-5
V: TRBV30
size: .
D: .
CDR3: CAWNLGGGRETQYF
DNA: TGTGCCTGGAATTTAGGAGGGGGCCGGGAGACCCAGTACTTC

J: TRBJ1-2
V: TRBV9
size: .
D: TRBD1
CDR3: CASSSHSGQGETYGYTF
DNA: TGTGCCAGCAGCTCCCATTCCGGACAGGGGGAAACCTATGGCTACACCTTC

J: TRBJ1-4
V: TRBV5-1
size: .
D: .
CDR3: CASSLGVDWNEKLFF
DNA: TGCGCCAGCAGCTTGGGTGTTGACTGGAATGAAAAACTGTTTTTT

J: TRBJ1-4
V: TRBV5-6
size: .
D: .
CDR3: CASSLGPPRRGEKLFF
DNA: TGTGCCAGCAGCTTAGGGCCCCCTCGACGGGGTGAAAAACTGTTTTTT

J: TRBJ2-3
V: TRBV7-3
size: .
D: .
CDR3: CASSPLRGLDTQYF
DNA: TGTGCCAGCAGCCCACTCCGCGGTTTGGATACGCAGTATTTT

J: TRBJ1-4
V: TRBV19
size: few
D: TRBD1
CDR3: CASSGTGGEKLFF
DNA: TGTGCCAGTAGTGGGACAGGGGGCGAAAAACTGTTTTTT

J: TRBJ1-4
V: TRBV14
size: .
D: .
CDR3: CASSRGLDEKLFF
DNA: TGTGCCAGCAGCCGGGGGCTTGATGAAAAACTGTTTTTT

J: TRBJ2-7
V: TRBV4-1
size: .
D: TRBD2
CDR3: CASRPGLSGTGYEQYF
DNA: TGCGCCAGCAGGCCAGGCCTAAGCGGGACTGGCTACGAGCAGTACTTC

J: TRBJ2-1
V: TRBV27
size: .
D: TRBD2
CDR3: CASSLGGRAYNEQFF
DNA: TGTGCCAGCAGTTTAGGCGGGAGGGCCTACAATGAGCAGTTCTTC

J: TRBJ2-7
V: TRBV5-4
size: .
D: .
CDR3: CASSLAGRNEQYF
DNA: TGTGCCAGCAGCTTGGCCGGTAGAAACGAGCAGTACTTC

J: TRBJ2-1
V: TRBV4-1
size: .
D: TRBD2
CDR3: CASSQDPRDGRGNEQFF
DNA: TGCGCCAGCAGCCAAGATCCCCGGGACGGGAGGGGCAATGAGCAGTTCTTC

J: TRBJ2-1
V: TRBV11-3
size: few
D: .
CDR3: CASSLGLSDPSYNEQFF
DNA: TGTGCCAGCAGCTTAGGCCTCAGCGACCCCTCCTACAATGAGCAGTTCTTC

J: TRBJ1-1
V: TRBV19
size: .
D: .
CDR3: CASRTDRTWAEAFF
DNA: TGTGCCAGTAGAACCGACAGGACCTGGGCTGAAGCTTTCTTT

J: TRBJ2-1
V: TRBV2
size: .
D: TRBD2
CDR3: CASSGTSGRARNEQFF
DNA: TGTGCCAGCAGTGGGACTAGCGGGAGGGCCCGCAATGAGCAGTTCTTC

J: TRBJ1-5
V: TRBV19
size: .
D: .
CDR3: CASSIAMADNQPQHF
DNA: TGTGCCAGTAGTATAGCGATGGCGGACAATCAGCCCCAGCATTTT